These 30 T cell receptor beta chains came from one sample sequenced in a study of Ad26.COV2.S vaccination and SARS-CoV-2 variants (dated by TCRdb to the early 2020s). The sample's treatment or condition label is to be understood as: some 19 received Ad26.COV2.S at low or high dose, single or two shots; 5 received placebo; per-sample allocation not given. For vaccine and placebo recipients, the sequenced repertoires came from samples collected on day 63 after the first injection. Libraries were built with the immunoSEQ multiplex PCR assay. TCRdb took over this immuneACCESS table, retaining in-frame rearrangements with V and J assigned. Such tables are incomplete; in checked studies, under half of the missing clones stem from an unresolved V gene, and the remainder is unexplained. This sample has 300,000 to 350,000 clones in its table, and around nine tenths of those were observed once. The ten largest make up approximately 12% of the sample.

This specimen consisted of peripheral blood, obtained in a trial of Ad26.COV2.S vaccine versus placebo. The receptors derive from a person aged 18 to 59 who received the Ad26.COV2.S COVID-19 vaccine or a placebo.

The chain combines TRBV5-1 with TRBJ2-5; weak D call: TRBD1 (5 bases). The CDR3 totals 14 residues. Germline V gene sequence: CDR1 SGHRS, CDR2 YFSETQ. V was clipped by 0 bases and J by 1 base, with 7 bases between them. DNA of the CDR3: TGCGCCAGCAGCTTGGAGACAGCCCAAGAGACCCAGTACTTC. Translation gives CASSLETAQETQYF.

The chain joins TRBV5-6 to TRBJ1-6; D is unclear. Germline values: CDR1 SGHDT, CDR2 YYEEEE. CDR3 length: 14 residues. Trimming removed 1 base from V and 9 bases from J, with 11 bases in between. In DNA, the CDR3 is TGTGCCAGCAGCTTGATGCGTTCCAGTTCACCCCTCCACTTT. It encodes CASSLMRSSSPLHF.

The chain employs TRBV7-2 and TRBJ1-4; 10 positions match TRBD1. The germline V gene has CDR1 SGHTA and CDR2 FQGNSA. The CDR3 totals 15 residues. Unmatched junction bases numbered 4, after V lost 4 bases and J lost 5 bases. The CDR3: CASSWRTGGNEKLFF. The CDR3 DNA follows: TGTGCCAGCAGCTGGCGGACAGGGGGAAATGAAAAACTGTTTTTT.

The chain has TRBV7-9 and TRBJ2-2, with 10 bases matching TRBD1. Germline-derived CDR1 and CDR2 are SEHNR and FQNEAQ (reference sequence). This CDR3 region has 15 residues. V dropped 5 bases and J dropped 6; count of bases not matched to a gene: 6. The CDR3 protein is CASSPRQGASGELFF. The CDR3 nucleotides are TGTGCCAGCAGCCCTAGACAGGGGGCCTCCGGGGAGCTGTTTTTT.

The rearrangement links TRBV7-8 to TRBJ1-5, with D tentatively TRBD1 (6 bases). Trimming removed 1 base from V and 6 bases from J, with 16 bases in between. The length of the CDR3 is 16 residues. CDR1 is SGHVS, CDR2 FQNEAQ, per germline. The CDR3 here is CASSLVSRTAGQPQHF. In DNA form, the CDR3 reads TGTGCCAGCAGCTTAGTAAGTAGGACAGCCGGTCAGCCCCAGCATTTT.

The rearrangement joins TRBV15 to TRBJ1-1; D may be TRBD1 (6 bases). CDR3 length equals 15 residues. Trimming stripped 4 bases from V and 4 bases from J, with 16 bases between. Germline loops: CDR1 LNHNV, CDR2 YYDKDF (reference sequence). The CDR3 DNA sequence: TGTGCCACCAGCACGCTACGGGGGGCGACCACTGAAGCTTTCTTT. Translated: CATSTLRGATTEAFF.

This clone appeared a few times. The sample contains more than one DNA sequence encoding this CDR3. The rearrangement links TRBV7-2 to TRBJ2-5; the match to TRBD1 covers 7 bases. The J segment lost 5 bases and the V segment lost 1 base, leaving 1 base of the junction unmatched. Germline values: CDR1 SGHTA, CDR2 FQGNSA. This CDR3 has 13 residues. The CDR3 coding sequence is TGTGCCAGCAGCTTAGAACAGGGGGAGACCCAGTACTTC. It yields the protein CASSLEQGETQYF.

The chain recombines TRBV7-2 with TRBJ1-2, with 10 bases matching TRBD1. The germline V gene encodes CDR1 SGHTA and CDR2 FQGNSA. The CDR3 contains 15 residues. Germline trimming cut 5 bases from V and 5 bases from J; bases unmatched to any gene: 8. The CDR3 reads CASSRDRGLRYGYTF. The CDR3 DNA follows: TGTGCCAGCAGCCGCGACAGGGGGCTTAGGTATGGCTACACCTTC.

The gene calls are TRBV28 and TRBJ2-1; D gene unclear. Per the germline V gene, CDR1 is MDHEN and CDR2 is SYDVKM. V lost 7 bases and J lost 2, with 12 bases in between. The CDR3 has 14 amino acids. The CDR3 DNA reads TGTGCCAGCACATCACGGGTCGCCTACAATGAGCAGTTCTTC. Translation: CASTSRVAYNEQFF.

J is TRBJ1-5 and V is TRBV18, with TRBD1 matching over 9 bases. CDR3 length: 13 amino acids. The V gene's germline CDR1 is KGHSH and CDR2 LQKENI. The ends lost 6 bases at V and 7 bases at J; junction bases unmatched: 4. CDR3 in DNA: TGTGCCAGCTCCCCGGACAGGGGACAGCCCCAGCATTTT. Its translation: CASSPDRGQPQHF.

This clone was seen only once. The chain carries TRBV28 and TRBJ1-1; 12 bases are a match to TRBD1. The length of the CDR3 is 15 residues. CDR1 is MDHEN, CDR2 SYDVKM, per germline. V trimming: 6 bases; J trimming: 5 bases; junction bases outside the gene matches: 7. The CDR3 spells CASSREGQGATEAFF. As DNA, the CDR3 is TGTGCCAGCAGCAGAGAGGGACAGGGGGCAACTGAAGCTTTCTTT. Combining the CDR3 with reference TRBV28 and TRBJ1-1 gives the whole variable domain DVKVTQSSRYLVKRTGEKVFLECVQDMDHENMFWYRQDPGLGLRLIYFSYDVKMKEKGDIPEGYSVSREKKERFSLILESASTNQTSMYLCASSREGQGATEAFFGQGTRLTVV.

The chain links TRBV19 to TRBJ2-3; possibly TRBD1 or TRBD2 for D (6 bases each). The ends were cut back, 1 base at V and 5 bases at J, with 10 bases in the middle. Germline V gene lookup returns CDR1 LNHDA and CDR2 SQIVND (reference sequence). The CDR3 loop spans 14 amino acids. As DNA, the CDR3 is TGTGCCAGTAGTATAGCGGGGGCCGAAGATACGCAGTATTTT. It yields the protein CASSIAGAEDTQYF.

This clone has only a few counts. This rearrangement joins TRBV27 to TRBJ1-2, with D hard to call. The germline gives CDR1 MNHEY, CDR2 SMNVEV (reference sequence). The CDR3 extends over 14 amino acids. V was shortened by 5 bases and J by 2 bases, with 12 bases between the two germline ends. CDR3 in DNA: TGTGCCAGCAGTCGCTCGGACCGAAACTATGGCTACACCTTC. Amino acids: CASSRSDRNYGYTF.

The rearrangement links TRBV11-1 to TRBJ2-2; D is perhaps TRBD1 or TRBD2 (5 bases each). CDR1 is SGHAT and CDR2 is FQDESV in the germline V gene (reference sequence). The CDR3 length is 14 residues. V shed 4 bases and J shed 4 bases, with 10 bases lying between them. This CDR3 reads CASSSGRITGELFF. The DNA of the CDR3 is TGTGCCAGCAGCTCGGGACGGATCACCGGGGAGCTGTTTTTT.

The CDR3 DNA reads as TGCGCCAGCAGCCAAGATCGGGGAAGCTATGGCTACACCTTC. This encodes CASSQDRGSYGYTF. The V and J genes are TRBV4-1 and TRBJ1-2; D unclear. The CDR3 has 14 amino acids. Looked up from germline, CDR1 is MGHRA and CDR2 is YSYEKL. Trimming left V 0 bases short and J 4 bases short, with 9 bases between.

The chain couples TRBV14 to TRBJ2-1, with D unresolved. The CDR3 extends over 11 amino acids. Germline values: CDR1 SGHDN, CDR2 FVKESK. V shed 1 base and J shed 10 bases, with 5 bases lying between them. The CDR3 coding sequence is TGTGCCAGCAGCCAAGGGGGAGAGCAGTTCTTC. It codes for CASSQGGEQFF. Full variable domain (outside the CDR3, taken from reference TRBV14 and TRBJ2-1): EAGVTQFPSHSVIEKGQTVTLRCDPISGHDNLYWYRRVMGKEIKFLLHFVKESKQDESGMPNNRFLAERTGGTYSTLKVQPAELEDSGVYFCASSQGGEQFFGPGTRLTVL.

This sequence joins TRBV9 and TRBJ2-6, with 8 nucleotides matching TRBD1. V was clipped by 0 bases and J by 2 bases; unmatched bases: 7. Per the germline V gene, CDR1 is SGDLS and CDR2 is YYNGEE. This CDR3 comprises 18 residues. The CDR3 bases are TGTGCCAGCAGCGTAGGGTGGCAGGGGGCGACTGGGGCCAACGTCCTGACTTTC. It is translated as CASSVGWQGATGANVLTF.

The rearrangement links TRBV13 to TRBJ2-1; 8 bases agree with TRBD1. This CDR3 spans 15 amino acids. Germline V gene data show CDR1 as PRHDT and CDR2 as FYEKMQ (reference sequence). The V gene end was trimmed by 4 bases and the J gene end by 5 bases; junction bases not matched to a gene: 7. The CDR3 DNA sequence: TGTGCCAGCAGCTCAAACAGGGGGGTGGACAATGAGCAGTTCTTC. Translating it yields CASSSNRGVDNEQFF. The full variable domain, with the rest looked up from reference TRBV13 and TRBJ2-1, is AAGVIQSPRHLIKEKRETATLKCYPIPRHDTVYWYQQGPGQDPQFLISFYEKMQSDKGSIPDRFSAQQFSDYHSELNMSSLELGDSALYFCASSSNRGVDNEQFFGPGTRLTVL.

The rearrangement uses TRBV7-3 and TRBJ2-3; weak D call: TRBD2 (5 bases). Trimming cost V 5 bases and J 8 bases, with 11 bases left between them. The CDR3 extends over 12 amino acids. In germline, CDR1 is SGHTA, CDR2 FQGTGA. The CDR3 here is CASSPGLGTQYF. The CDR3 coding sequence is TGTGCCAGCAGCCCCGGACTGGGTACGCAGTATTTT.

This clone was picked up one time. CDR3 in DNA: TGTGCCAGTAGTATAGGGACAGGGGGCCTGGAGGCTTTCTTT. Protein: CASSIGTGGLEAFF. The rearrangement links TRBV19 to TRBJ1-1, with 11 bases identical to TRBD1. Germline V CDR1 and CDR2: LNHDA, SQIVND (reference sequence). The CDR3 length is 14 residues. Trimming at V came to 1 base and at J to 11 bases, leaving 6 bases not matched to a gene.

The chain carries TRBV11-2 and TRBJ2-1, with 7 positions matching TRBD2. V shed 2 bases and J 0 bases; nucleotides not matched to a gene: 4. The length of the CDR3 is 16 residues. CDR1 SGHAT and CDR2 FQNNGV come from the germline V gene. The DNA for the CDR3 is TGTGCCAGCAGCTTAACCGGGACTAACTCCTACAATGAGCAGTTCTTC. This gives the protein CASSLTGTNSYNEQFF.

The CDR3 loop reads CASSRLLGYTF. DNA of the CDR3: TGTGCCAGCAGTAGACTTCTAGGCTACACCTTC. V is TRBV6-5 and J is TRBJ1-2; D not resolved. Germline V CDR1 and CDR2: MNHEY, SVGAGI. The germline V and J ends were trimmed by 5 bases and 8 bases, with 9 bases remaining between them. This CDR3 has 11 residues.

The V gene is TRBV6-5, the J gene TRBJ2-4; TRBD1 agrees at 12 bases. CDR1 is MNHEY and CDR2 is SVGAGI in the germline V gene. Trimming removed 6 bases from V and 13 bases from J; junction bases left unmatched: 10. This CDR3 spans 14 amino acids. In nucleotides, the CDR3 is TGTGCCAGCAGACCCGGGACAGGGGGCGCTCCCCAGTACTTC. Its protein product is CASRPGTGGAPQYF.

There are a few counts of this clone. The chain's CDR3 is CASSTDRGNYGYTF. CDR3 in DNA: TGTGCCAGCTCGACGGACAGGGGGAACTATGGCTACACCTTC. The chain has TRBV18 and TRBJ1-2; TRBD1 agrees at 10 bases. The germline CDR1 and CDR2 sequences are KGHSH and LQKENI. The CDR3 spans 14 residues. Unmatched junction bases numbered 3, after V lost 6 bases and J lost 2 bases.

The chain carries TRBV5-1 and TRBJ2-7, with 8 bases fitting TRBD1. The CDR3 length is 15 residues. J lost 6 bases, V lost 5 bases, and 13 bases had no gene match. CDR1 is SGHRS and CDR2 is YFSETQ in the germline V gene. The CDR3 coding sequence is TGCGCCAGCAGGGTGGTTCGGACAGGGTCGAGCGAGCAGTACTTC. The encoded protein is CASRVVRTGSSEQYF.

The V and J genes are TRBV28 and TRBJ2-1; a weak D match, TRBD2 (6 bases). This CDR3 has 15 amino acids. From germline, CDR1 is MDHEN and CDR2 SYDVKM. V shed 2 bases and J shed 4 bases, with 12 bases lying between them. In nucleotides, the CDR3 is TGTGCCAGCAGTTTAAGGGGACTGGGATACAATGAGCAGTTCTTC. This codes for CASSLRGLGYNEQFF.

The chain uses TRBV3-1 (or the pseudogene TRBV3-2) and TRBJ2-5; 7 bases map to TRBD2. CDR3 length: 15 amino acids. From germline, CDR1 is LGHDT and CDR2 YNNKEL (reference sequence). The ends lost 1 base at V and 4 bases at J; junction bases unmatched: 6. CDR3 in amino acids: CASSQGGGPVETQYF. The CDR3 DNA reads as TGTGCCAGCAGCCAAGGGGGAGGGCCCGTAGAGACCCAGTACTTC.

V is TRBV27 and J is TRBJ2-3, with D perhaps TRBD1 or TRBD2 (5 bases each). This CDR3 spans 14 amino acids. Germline lookup yields CDR1 MNHEY and CDR2 SMNVEV (reference sequence). V lost 7 bases and J 1 base, leaving 12 bases between the germline ends. CDR3 amino acids: CASMHTGRTDTQYF. Here the CDR3 DNA reads TGTGCCAGCATGCATACGGGGCGCACAGATACGCAGTATTTT.

This chain joins TRBV4-2 and TRBJ2-7; either TRBD1 or TRBD2 may fit D (5 bases each). Per the germline V gene, CDR1 is LGHNA and CDR2 is YNFKEQ. Trimming left V 0 bases short and J 9 bases short, with 18 bases between. CDR3 size: 15 residues. Here the CDR3 reads CASSQEKGLRGGQYF. The CDR3 DNA sequence: TGTGCCAGCAGCCAAGAAAAGGGGCTTCGTGGGGGGCAGTACTTC.

This clone was observed once. This chain connects TRBV18 to TRBJ1-2; unclear D gene. V was cut by 6 bases and J by 4 bases, with 15 bases left in between. Per the germline V gene, CDR1 is KGHSH and CDR2 is LQKENI. CDR3 length: 14 residues. As DNA, the CDR3 is TGTGCCAGCTCCCCAGAACGAAGTTCCTATGGCTACACCTTC. Its translation: CASSPERSSYGYTF.